One sample yielded the 26 T cell receptor beta chains listed below, sequenced in a study of T cell responses to AZD1222 COVID-19 vaccine. The method was immunoSEQ multiplex PCR; TCRdb's version includes in-frame clones alone and lacks a portion of them. The sample records under 150,000 clones, around 90% being singletons. This material consisted of peripheral blood, taken 28 days after the second AZD1222 dose. The receptor source for this set is an adult who received the AZD1222 COVID-19 vaccine.

This chain uses TRBV5-1 with TRBJ2-1; D possibly matches TRBD1 or TRBD2 (5 bases each). This CDR3 is built from 14 residues. V lost 4 bases and J lost 10, with 18 bases in between. Germline CDR1 is SGHRS and CDR2 is YFSETQ. CDR3 amino acids: CASSADWVKGEQFF. DNA for the CDR3: TGCGCCAGCAGCGCGGACTGGGTTAAGGGGGAGCAGTTCTTC.

The table lists this clone with a count of one. This chain joins TRBV5-4 and TRBJ2-3, with 10 bases identical to TRBD1. J lost 4 bases, V lost 4 bases, and 15 bases had no gene match. The CDR3 extends over 18 amino acids. CDR1 SGHNT and CDR2 YYREEE come from the germline V gene (reference sequence). The CDR3 DNA reads as TGTGCCAGCAGCGCGGGGACAGGGGCCGCGAAATCCCCAGATACGCAGTATTTT. This gives the protein CASSAGTGAAKSPDTQYF. Together with reference TRBV5-4 and TRBJ2-3, the CDR3 gives the full variable domain: ETGVTQSPTHLIKTRGQQVTLRCSSQSGHNTVSWYQQALGQGPQFIFQYYREEENGRGNFPPRFSGLQFPNYSSELNVNALELDDSALYLCASSAGTGAAKSPDTQYFGPGTRLTVL.

The rearrangement links TRBV24-1 to TRBJ1-3, with D unresolved. Germline lookup yields CDR1 KGHDR and CDR2 SFDVKD. Trimming stripped 6 bases from V and 4 bases from J, with 3 bases between. The CDR3 is 11 amino acids. The CDR3 loop reads CATSRGNTIYF. Written as DNA, the CDR3 is TGTGCCACCAGTCGCGGAAACACCATATATTTT.

In nucleotides, the CDR3 is TGTGCCAGCTCCCCCCAAGGGGTGACTAATGAAAAACTGTTTTTT. Protein sequence: CASSPQGVTNEKLFF. V usage is TRBV19 and J usage is TRBJ1-4; D perhaps matches TRBD1 (5 bases). Between the trimmed V and J ends, which lost 9 bases and 2 bases, there was a span of 16 bases. CDR3 length equals 15 residues. CDR1 LNHDA and CDR2 SQIVND come from the germline V gene (reference sequence).

The gene calls are TRBV10-3 and TRBJ1-1; TRBD1 aligns across 9 bases. This CDR3 contains 14 residues. With V trimmed by 6 bases and J by 6 bases, 8 bases remained unmatched. Germline CDR1 reads ENHRY; CDR2 reads SYGVKD. The CDR3 bases are TGTGCCATCAGCGGGACAGGGCCCTTAGCTGAAGCTTTCTTT. It encodes CAISGTGPLAEAFF.

This clone was observed a single time. The chain combines TRBV5-1 with TRBJ2-6; TRBD1 or TRBD2 may be the D gene (5 bases each). Trimming left V 4 bases short and J 3 bases short, with 5 bases between. Germline CDR1 is SGHRS and CDR2 is YFSETQ. This CDR3 region has 13 residues. The CDR3 loop is CASSGGGANVLTF. The CDR3, as DNA: TGCGCCAGCAGCGGGGGTGGGGCCAACGTCCTGACTTTC.

The chain links TRBV6-2 or TRBV6-3 to TRBJ1-6; no definite D call. Germline CDR1 and CDR2: MNHEY and SVGEGT. The ends were cut back, 4 bases at V and 5 bases at J, with 6 bases in the middle. This CDR3 is built from 13 residues. The CDR3 is CASSWTDNSPLHF. CDR3 nucleotide sequence: TGTGCCAGCAGTTGGACGGATAATTCACCCCTCCACTTT.

The chain has TRBV29-1 and TRBJ2-2, with TRBD2 matching over 7 bases. J lost 9 bases, V lost 6 bases, and 7 bases had no gene match. CDR1 and CDR2 from the germline V gene are SQVTM and ANQGSEA. The CDR3 has 12 residues. The CDR3 bases are TGCAGCGTCGGGGGGATGGGGCGGGAGCTGTTTTTT. Its translation: CSVGGMGRELFF.

The chain uses TRBV19 and TRBJ2-3, with 7 bases identical to TRBD1. V was clipped by 3 bases and J by 1 base; unmatched bases: 16. Germline assignment: CDR1 LNHDA and CDR2 SQIVND (reference sequence). The length of the CDR3 is 19 residues. In DNA, the CDR3 is TGTGCCAGTAGTATCAGGGGGAGAAGTTGGACCTCTGGCACAGATACGCAGTATTTT. This codes for CASSIRGRSWTSGTDTQYF. The full variable domain, with the rest looked up from reference TRBV19 and TRBJ2-3, is DGGITQSPKYLFRKEGQNVTLSCEQNLNHDAMYWYRQDPGQGLRLIYYSQIVNDFQKGDIAEGYSVSREKKESFPLTVTSAQKNPTAFYLCASSIRGRSWTSGTDTQYFGPGTRLTVL.

This chain uses TRBV2 with TRBJ1-1; D is undetermined. The CDR3 consists of 13 residues. V lost 6 bases, J lost 2 bases, and 10 bases lay in between. Germline-derived CDR1 and CDR2 are SNHLY and FYNNEI. The CDR3 sequence is CASSLSPNTEAFF. The CDR3, as DNA: TGTGCCAGCAGCCTTAGTCCCAACACTGAAGCTTTCTTT. The variable domain in full, completed from reference TRBV2 and TRBJ1-1, reads EPEVTQTPSHQVTQMGQEVILRCVPISNHLYFYWYRQILGQKVEFLVSFYNNEISEKSEIFDDQFSVERPDGSNFTLKIRSTKLEDSAMYFCASSLSPNTEAFFGQGTRLTVV.

The genes are TRBV5-8 and TRBJ2-1; possibly TRBD1 for D (6 bases). Per germline, CDR1 SGHTS and CDR2 YDEGEE. The CDR3 has 14 residues. Trimming pared 7 bases from V and 9 bases from J, leaving 20 bases between. The CDR3 region is CASSNLQGIGEQFF. The CDR3 bases are TGTGCCAGCTCCAACCTACAGGGAATCGGTGAGCAGTTCTTC.

This chain connects TRBV18 to TRBJ1-3, with D uncertain. CDR1 is KGHSH and CDR2 is LQKENI in the germline V gene. CDR3 length equals 16 residues. V was clipped by 3 bases and J by 2 bases, with 14 bases between them. CDR3 DNA: TGTGCCAGCTCACCTTATCCGGGTACAACTGGAAACACCATATATTTT. Translated: CASSPYPGTTGNTIYF.

The chain links TRBV29-1 to TRBJ1-2; no firm D call. Trimming removed 4 bases from V and 4 bases from J, with 16 bases in between. Germline values: CDR1 SQVTM, CDR2 ANQGSEA. CDR3 length: 14 residues. DNA of the CDR3: TGCAGCGTTGGCGACCCCTACCGCTCCTATGGCTACACCTTC. It translates to CSVGDPYRSYGYTF.

This chain links TRBV2 with TRBJ1-2; 10 nucleotides match TRBD1. Germline-derived CDR1 and CDR2 are SNHLY and FYNNEI. Trimming at V came to 1 base and at J to 3 bases, leaving 2 bases not matched to a gene. The CDR3 has 15 amino acids. DNA of the CDR3: TGTGCCAGCAGTGAAGAGGGGACAGGGGACTATGGCTACACCTTC. Encoded protein: CASSEEGTGDYGYTF.

The chain links TRBV6-5 to TRBJ1-1; D remains ambiguous. Germline lookup yields CDR1 MNHEY and CDR2 SVGAGI. Trimming removed 9 bases at V and 0 bases at J, with 11 bases between. CDR3 length: 13 amino acids. The CDR3 DNA is TGTGCCAGTAGACGGAGCATGAACACTGAAGCTTTCTTT. Amino acids: CASRRSMNTEAFF.

This chain connects TRBV10-2 to TRBJ1-1, with a weak D call TRBD1 (6 bases). Trimming pared 6 bases from V and 3 bases from J, leaving 11 bases between. Germline V gene sequence: CDR1 WSHSY, CDR2 SAAADI. The CDR3 totals 13 residues. In DNA form, the CDR3 reads TGCGCCAGCAGACAGGGCGGGCACACTGAAGCTTTCTTT. It is translated as CASRQGGHTEAFF.

The chain is built from TRBV3-1 (or the pseudogene TRBV3-2) and TRBJ1-1, with no clear D. This CDR3 has 14 residues. The germline V and J ends were trimmed by 0 bases and 1 base, with 6 bases remaining between them. CDR1 is LGHDT, CDR2 YNNKEL, per germline (reference sequence). Here the CDR3 reads CASSQDNRNTEAFF. CDR3 coding DNA: TGTGCCAGCAGCCAAGATAACAGGAACACTGAAGCTTTCTTT.

The chain employs TRBV19 and TRBJ2-5; 11 bases map to TRBD1. The CDR3 runs 17 residues. The V gene end was trimmed by 1 base and the J gene end by 1 base; junction bases not matched to a gene: 5. Per germline, CDR1 LNHDA and CDR2 SQIVND (reference sequence). As DNA, the CDR3 is TGTGCCAGTAGTATAGCGAAGGGGACAGGGGGCCAAGAGACCCAGTACTTC. This translates into CASSIAKGTGGQETQYF. Based on the CDR3 plus reference TRBV19 and TRBJ2-5, the full variable domain is DGGITQSPKYLFRKEGQNVTLSCEQNLNHDAMYWYRQDPGQGLRLIYYSQIVNDFQKGDIAEGYSVSREKKESFPLTVTSAQKNPTAFYLCASSIAKGTGGQETQYFGPGTRLLVL.

The rearrangement links TRBV4-2 to TRBJ1-6; D is undetermined. The CDR3 totals 15 residues. Germline V gene sequence: CDR1 LGHNA, CDR2 YNFKEQ. The V gene lost 4 bases and the J gene lost 9 bases, with 16 bases spanning the gap. CDR3 loop: CASSPQADVSSPLHF. Written as DNA, the CDR3 is TGTGCCAGCAGCCCCCAAGCAGACGTTAGTTCACCCCTCCACTTT.

This clone appeared a single time. The chain carries TRBV4-1 and TRBJ1-6; D might be TRBD1 (6 bases). The CDR3 contains 15 residues. Germline loops: CDR1 MGHRA, CDR2 YSYEKL. V lost 3 bases to trimming and J lost 3 bases, with 9 bases between them. The CDR3 is CASSQDRVYNSPLHF. In DNA, the CDR3 is TGCGCCAGCAGCCAGGACAGAGTCTATAATTCACCCCTCCACTTT.

V and J are TRBV7-9 and TRBJ2-2; D unresolved. This CDR3 region has 12 residues. CDR1 and CDR2 (germline): SEHNR, FQNEAQ (reference sequence). V was shortened by 3 bases and J by 6 bases, with 5 bases between the two germline ends. The CDR3 here is CASSFSPGELFF. Written as DNA, the CDR3 is TGTGCCAGCAGCTTTTCCCCCGGGGAGCTGTTTTTT.

Points on this clone: A read error is possible here, since a much larger clone lies one base away. The V gene is TRBV6-5, the J gene TRBJ1-5; TRBD1 agrees at 9 bases. Germline V gene lookup returns CDR1 MNHEY and CDR2 SVGAGI. The CDR3 runs 13 residues. Unmatched junction bases numbered 1, after V lost 5 bases and J lost 5 bases. CDR3 loop: CASSRTGDQPQHF. The CDR3 bases are TGTGCCAGCAGTAGGACAGGGGATCAGCCCCAGCATTTT.

CDR3 bases: TGTGCCAGTACCCGAGGGGGAAGCGAAGCTTTCTTT. Protein product: CASTRGGSEAFF. The chain employs TRBV19 and TRBJ1-1; tentatively, D is TRBD1 (6 bases). V was cut by 7 bases and J by 8 bases, with 14 bases left in between. The germline CDR1 and CDR2 sequences are LNHDA and SQIVND (reference sequence). The CDR3 runs to 12 residues.

This chain links TRBV4-2 with TRBJ2-5, with 11 bases that match TRBD2. Trimming at V came to 0 bases and at J to 1 base, leaving 13 bases not matched to a gene. The CDR3 totals 20 residues. CDR1 and CDR2 from the germline V gene are LGHNA and YNFKEQ. CDR3 protein: CASSQDPPGLADVRQETQYF. CDR3 sequence (DNA): TGTGCCAGCAGCCAAGATCCCCCGGGACTAGCGGACGTACGCCAAGAGACCCAGTACTTC.

This chain joins TRBV28 and TRBJ1-2; 9 bases map to TRBD1. Germline CDR1 reads MDHEN; CDR2 reads SYDVKM. After removal of 1 base from V and 7 bases from J, the junction contained 4 bases not matched to a gene. This CDR3 is built from 14 residues. The CDR3 sequence: CASSLSSTGGGYTF. DNA for the CDR3: TGTGCCAGCAGTTTATCCTCGACAGGGGGTGGCTACACCTTC.

The V gene is TRBV15, the J gene TRBJ1-6; no clear D. The CDR3 covers 19 residues. Germline V gene data show CDR1 as LNHNV and CDR2 as YYDKDF (reference sequence). The germline V and J ends were trimmed by 0 bases and 1 base, with 16 bases remaining between them. CDR3 in amino acids: CATSRDPLSAGSYNSPLHF. As DNA, the CDR3 is TGTGCCACCAGCAGAGATCCCCTCTCGGCCGGGTCCTATAATTCACCCCTCCACTTT.